The source of this T cell receptor (beta chain) is a study of blood T cell repertoires in COVID-19. Sequencing was performed with immunoSEQ multiplex PCR; in TCRdb, only in-frame clones are kept and a portion is missing. The data hold 110,000 or so clones, with more than 80% observed a single time. Trimming removed 1 base from V and 4 bases from J, with 10 bases in between. Germline V gene lookup returns CDR1 GTSNPN and CDR2 SVGIG (reference sequence). The CDR3 consists of 13 residues. Sequencing input: peripheral blood. This TCR was recovered from a woman aged 45 to 65 with acute or convalescent COVID-19. This chain links TRBV30 with TRBJ1-2; D remains unclear. CDR3 bases: TGTGCCTGGAGTGACAGTGTAATCTATGGCTACACCTTC. This translates into CAWSDSVIYGYTF.